Detailed here is one T cell receptor beta chain. In the authors' methods: Estimated nucleated cell counts came from reference gene primer amplification. TCRdb keeps only in-frame clones here, not all; method: immunoSEQ multiplex PCR. V, J and clone size are those of that table, while D and trimming were read from the DNA. The sample yields 250,000 to 300,000 clones, about 82% seen once. This entry belongs to a study of blood T cell repertoires in COVID-19. In the study overall: Samples representing acute and convalescent COVID-19 were sourced from the United States, Italy and Spain. The cDNA or gDNA used as material had been derived from T cells, B-cell-depleted T cells, or PBMCs.

This CDR3 spans 13 amino acids. The germline gives CDR1 ENHRY, CDR2 SYGVKD. V lost 10 bases to trimming and J lost 4 bases, with 16 bases between them. The J gene is TRBJ1-1, the V gene TRBV10-3, with no clear D. This receptor was obtained from a man in his fifties or sixties with active or convalescent COVID-19. The material sequenced was peripheral blood. CDR3 loop: CATRIGSGTEAFF. The CDR3, as DNA: TGTGCCACCCGGATTGGGTCGGGCACTGAAGCTTTCTTT.